The 23 T cell receptor beta chains reported below all come from one sample, sequenced in a study of shared clonotypes between healthy human individuals. Naive CD8 isolation took CD45RO-negative cells positively selected for CCR7 and excluded terminally differentiated effector memory CD45RA+ cells. Generated by immunoSEQ multiplex PCR, the TCRdb table keeps only in-frame clones and is missing some. The table includes millions of clones, 85% to 95% detected once. The sequencing input was naive CD8+ T cells sorted from blood. These TCRs come from a man younger than 30 in good health.

On this clone itself: Additional DNA sequences in this sample encode the identical CDR3. This chain connects TRBV27 to TRBJ2-2; 8 positions agree with TRBD2. This CDR3 region has 14 residues. Per germline, CDR1 MNHEY and CDR2 SMNVEV (reference sequence). V gave up 4 bases and J gave up 4 bases; unmatched junction bases: 2. CDR3 in amino acids: CASSYGTSTGELFF. The CDR3 nucleotides read TGTGCCAGCAGTTACGGGACTAGCACCGGGGAGCTGTTTTTT.

This chain joins TRBV9 and TRBJ2-7, with TRBD2 identical over 8 bases. Germline-derived CDR1 and CDR2 are SGDLS and YYNGEE. V shed 4 bases and J 0 bases; nucleotides not matched to a gene: 12. This CDR3 has 17 amino acids. The CDR3 protein is CASSPGGSGEPSYEQYF. The CDR3 bases are TGTGCCAGCAGCCCCGGTGGTAGCGGGGAACCCTCCTACGAGCAGTACTTC.

The chain is built from TRBV11-3 and TRBJ2-1; TRBD1 agrees at 7 bases. The germline V gene has CDR1 SGHNT and CDR2 YENEEA. The CDR3 totals 15 residues. Trimming at V came to 4 bases and at J to 9 bases, leaving 12 bases not matched to a gene. As DNA, the CDR3 is TGTGCCAGCAGCTCCCGCGAGACAGGGTCCCTTGAGCAGTTCTTC. Translation: CASSSRETGSLEQFF.

Note on this clone: The same CDR3 is also encoded by other DNA sequences in this sample. V and J are TRBV4-3 and TRBJ1-1; 7 bases map to TRBD1. Per the germline V gene, CDR1 is LGHNA and CDR2 is YSLEER. The V gene end was trimmed by 0 bases and the J gene end by 0 bases; junction bases not matched to a gene: 1. This CDR3 spans 15 amino acids. The CDR3 nucleotides are TGCGCCAGCAGCCAAGATAGGGGGCTGAACACTGAAGCTTTCTTT. Translating it yields CASSQDRGLNTEAFF.

This clone was recorded only once. The chain uses TRBV13 and TRBJ1-2; no firm D call. The germline gives CDR1 PRHDT, CDR2 FYEKMQ (reference sequence). This CDR3 region has 14 residues. V was trimmed by 0 bases and J by 2 bases, leaving 7 bases between them. Here the CDR3 DNA reads TGTGCCAGCAGCTTAGGGTCCGGGAACTATGGCTACACCTTC. It encodes CASSLGSGNYGYTF.

This clone occurred once. V usage is TRBV7-8 and J usage is TRBJ1-5, with D uncertain. V lost 1 base, J lost 4 bases, and 5 bases lay in between. The CDR3 runs 13 residues. Germline CDR1 is SGHVS and CDR2 is FQNEAQ. CDR3 in DNA: TGTGCCAGCAGCTTAGATTGGAATCAGCCCCAGCATTTT. Residues: CASSLDWNQPQHF.

The V call is TRBV5-6, the J call TRBJ1-1; D ambiguous. The V gene's germline CDR1 is SGHDT and CDR2 YYEEEE. The V and J ends lost 2 bases and 5 bases respectively, with 10 bases between them. The CDR3 is 13 residues long. CDR3 amino acids: CASSFWEGTEAFF. The CDR3 DNA reads as TGTGCCAGCAGCTTCTGGGAAGGGACTGAAGCTTTCTTT. Together with reference TRBV5-6 and TRBJ1-1, the CDR3 gives the full variable domain: DAGVTQSPTHLIKTRGQQVTLRCSPKSGHDTVSWYQQALGQGPQFIFQYYEEEERQRGNFPDRFSGHQFPNYSSELNVNALLLGDSALYLCASSFWEGTEAFFGQGTRLTVV.

Turning to this clone: The same CDR3 also results from other DNA sequences found in this sample. The gene calls are TRBV7-9 and TRBJ2-7, with 7 bases aligning to TRBD1. CDR3 length equals 14 residues. The germline CDR1 and CDR2 sequences are SEHNR and FQNEAQ (reference sequence). The V gene end was trimmed by 5 bases and the J gene end by 2 bases; junction bases not matched to a gene: 6. This CDR3 reads CASSPRQGPYEQYF. CDR3 nucleotide sequence: TGTGCCAGCAGCCCCCGACAGGGCCCCTACGAGCAGTACTTC.

The chain couples TRBV4-2 to TRBJ1-2; weak D call: TRBD1 (5 bases). This CDR3 region has 13 residues. CDR1 and CDR2 from the germline V gene are LGHNA and YNFKEQ. With 7 bases removed from V and 4 bases from J, the gap between germline ends came to 13 bases. The CDR3 region has the DNA TGTGCCAGCAACGTCAGGGAAAGCTATGGCTACACCTTC. Encoded protein: CASNVRESYGYTF.

The chain combines TRBV2 with TRBJ1-4, with TRBD1 matching 8 bases. Per germline, CDR1 SNHLY and CDR2 FYNNEI. The V and J ends lost 7 bases and 8 bases, in that order; junction bases with no gene match: 6. CDR3 size: 13 residues. DNA of the CDR3: TGTGCCAGCACCGGACAGGGAAGCGAAAAACTGTTTTTT. Its translation is CASTGQGSEKLFF.

V and J are TRBV19 and TRBJ2-7; tentatively, D is TRBD1 (5 bases). Germline CDR1 and CDR2: LNHDA and SQIVND (reference sequence). This CDR3 is 14 amino acids long. Trimming pared 6 bases from V and 3 bases from J, leaving 15 bases between. Here the CDR3 DNA reads TGTGCCAGTAGCCAGACAGTCTACCTCTACGAGCAGTACTTC. Its protein is CASSQTVYLYEQYF.

The rearrangement links TRBV9 to TRBJ2-5, with 10 bases identical to TRBD1. Germline V gene lookup returns CDR1 SGDLS and CDR2 YYNGEE. V lost 3 bases to trimming and J lost 5 bases; unmatched junction nucleotides: 7. CDR3 length: 15 residues. This CDR3 reads CASSAAGTGVETQYF. In DNA form, the CDR3 reads TGTGCCAGCAGCGCTGCCGGGACAGGGGTGGAGACCCAGTACTTC.

This clone was recorded only once. The chain has TRBV2 and TRBJ1-3, with a weak D call TRBD1 (5 bases). Between the trimmed V and J ends, which lost 3 bases and 3 bases, there was a span of 18 bases. The germline V gene has CDR1 SNHLY and CDR2 FYNNEI. This CDR3 is built from 17 residues. The CDR3 sequence is CASSDGGEGLHGNTIYF. In DNA, the CDR3 is TGTGCCAGCAGTGATGGGGGAGAGGGACTTCATGGAAACACCATATATTTT. Supplemented by reference TRBV2 and TRBJ1-3, the full variable domain reads EPEVTQTPSHQVTQMGQEVILRCVPISNHLYFYWYRQILGQKVEFLVSFYNNEISEKSEIFDDQFSVERPDGSNFTLKIRSTKLEDSAMYFCASSDGGEGLHGNTIYFGEGSWLTVV.

The rearrangement links TRBV4-1 to TRBJ2-5; D might be TRBD1 (6 bases). The germline V gene has CDR1 MGHRA and CDR2 YSYEKL. The CDR3 extends over 16 amino acids. Trimming took 5 bases from V and 2 from J, leaving 18 bases between them. The CDR3 reads CASSSRPGQTQETQYF. CDR3 nucleotide sequence: TGCGCCAGCAGCTCTCGTCCCGGACAGACTCAAGAGACCCAGTACTTC.

The rearrangement uses TRBV27 and TRBJ2-2; weak D call: TRBD2 (5 bases). Germline assignment: CDR1 MNHEY and CDR2 SMNVEV (reference sequence). Trimming pared 6 bases from V and 6 bases from J, leaving 17 bases between. The CDR3 runs to 15 residues. CDR3 in amino acids: CASRASRIASGELFF. As DNA, the CDR3 is TGTGCCAGCAGGGCTAGCCGCATTGCGTCCGGGGAGCTGTTTTTT.

The chain uses TRBV7-6 and TRBJ2-5; D might be TRBD2 (5 bases). This CDR3 spans 17 amino acids. Germline CDR1 SGHVS, CDR2 FNYEAQ. Between the trimmed V and J ends, which lost 1 base and 0 bases, there was a span of 15 bases. The CDR3 region has the DNA TGTGCCAGCAGCTTAGAAGAGGCTAGCTCGTACCAAGAGACCCAGTACTTC. It encodes CASSLEEASSYQETQYF.

The chain's CDR3 is CASSLQGAVDTQYF. The CDR3 nucleotides read TGCGCCAGCAGCCTACAGGGGGCGGTTGATACGCAGTATTTT. V gene TRBV5-1 combines with J gene TRBJ2-3; 9 bases are a match to TRBD1. After removal of 4 bases from V and 6 bases from J, the junction contained 6 bases not matched to a gene. CDR1 is SGHRS, CDR2 YFSETQ, per germline. This CDR3 has 14 amino acids.

This chain connects TRBV18 to TRBJ1-6, with TRBD1 as a possible D gene (5 bases). Looked up from germline, CDR1 is KGHSH and CDR2 is LQKENI. This CDR3 comprises 15 residues. The ends were cut back, 0 bases at V and 5 bases at J, with 8 bases in the middle. For the CDR3, the DNA is TGTGCCAGCTCACCACCGGGGCCGAATAATTCACCCCTCCACTTT. This translates into CASSPPGPNNSPLHF.

V gene TRBV2 combines with J gene TRBJ2-1, with unresolved D. The CDR3 is made up of 16 amino acids. Germline V gene sequence: CDR1 SNHLY, CDR2 FYNNEI. V shed 3 bases and J shed 5 bases, with 17 bases lying between them. The CDR3 protein is CASSDPIVVVDNEQFF. The CDR3 region has the DNA TGTGCCAGCAGTGACCCAATAGTAGTAGTGGACAATGAGCAGTTCTTC.

The chain has TRBV6-5 and TRBJ2-5; tentatively, D is TRBD1 (6 bases). Trimming cost V 5 bases and J 5 bases, with 15 bases left between them. The CDR3 is 14 amino acids. Germline V lookup: CDR1 MNHEY, CDR2 SVGAGI. CDR3 protein: CASSGTPRRETQYF. Here the CDR3 DNA reads TGTGCCAGCAGTGGGACACCCCGGCGGGAGACCCAGTACTTC.

This chain joins TRBV4-3 and TRBJ2-7; 9 bases fit TRBD1. CDR1 is LGHNA and CDR2 is YSLEER in the germline V gene. The CDR3 is 14 amino acids. The V and J ends lost 4 bases and 2 bases, in that order; junction bases with no gene match: 3. The chain's CDR3 is CASSPWTGAYEQYF. The CDR3 nucleotides are TGCGCCAGCAGCCCGTGGACAGGGGCCTACGAGCAGTACTTC.

The chain is built from TRBV29-1 and TRBJ2-3, with D perhaps being TRBD1 or TRBD2 (5 bases each). Germline V gene data show CDR1 as SQVTM and CDR2 as ANQGSEA. The CDR3 has 11 residues. Trimming removed 7 bases from V and 2 bases from J, with 7 bases in between. The CDR3 protein is CSGGTTDTQYF. CDR3 nucleotide sequence: TGCAGCGGTGGGACCACAGATACGCAGTATTTT.

The V gene is TRBV7-9, the J gene TRBJ1-5; D may be TRBD1 (6 bases). CDR3 length: 15 residues. Trimming left V 5 bases short and J 3 bases short, with 14 bases between. CDR1 is SEHNR, CDR2 FQNEAQ, per germline (reference sequence). The CDR3 region has the DNA TGTGCCAGCAGCCCAAGCAGGGGTTCCAATCAGCCCCAGCATTTT. This gives the protein CASSPSRGSNQPQHF.